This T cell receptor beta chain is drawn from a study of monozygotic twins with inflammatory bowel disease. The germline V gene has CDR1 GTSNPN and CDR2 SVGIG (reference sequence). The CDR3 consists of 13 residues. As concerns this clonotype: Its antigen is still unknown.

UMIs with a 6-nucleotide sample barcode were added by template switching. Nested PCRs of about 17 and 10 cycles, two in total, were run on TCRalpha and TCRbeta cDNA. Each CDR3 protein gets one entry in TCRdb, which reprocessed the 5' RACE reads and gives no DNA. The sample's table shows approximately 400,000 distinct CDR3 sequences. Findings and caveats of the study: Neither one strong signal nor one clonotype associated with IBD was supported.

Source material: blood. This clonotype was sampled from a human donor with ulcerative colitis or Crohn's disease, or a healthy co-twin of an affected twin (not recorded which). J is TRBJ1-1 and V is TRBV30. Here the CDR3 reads CAWETRLNTEAFF.